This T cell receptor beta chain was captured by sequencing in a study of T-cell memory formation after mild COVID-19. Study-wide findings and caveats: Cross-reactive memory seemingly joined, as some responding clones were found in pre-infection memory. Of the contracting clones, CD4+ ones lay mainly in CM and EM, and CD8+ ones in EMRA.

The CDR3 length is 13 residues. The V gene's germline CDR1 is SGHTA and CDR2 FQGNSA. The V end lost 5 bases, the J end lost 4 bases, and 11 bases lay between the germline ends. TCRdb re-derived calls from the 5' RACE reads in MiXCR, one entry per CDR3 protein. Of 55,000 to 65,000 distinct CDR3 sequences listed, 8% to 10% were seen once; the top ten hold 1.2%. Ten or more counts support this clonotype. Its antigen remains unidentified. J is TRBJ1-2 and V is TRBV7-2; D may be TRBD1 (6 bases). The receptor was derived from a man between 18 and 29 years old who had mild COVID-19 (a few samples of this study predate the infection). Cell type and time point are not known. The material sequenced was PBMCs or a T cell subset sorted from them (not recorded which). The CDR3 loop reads CASSRDISYGYTF. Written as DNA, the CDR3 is TGTGCCAGCAGCCGGGACATCTCCTATGGCTACACCTTC.